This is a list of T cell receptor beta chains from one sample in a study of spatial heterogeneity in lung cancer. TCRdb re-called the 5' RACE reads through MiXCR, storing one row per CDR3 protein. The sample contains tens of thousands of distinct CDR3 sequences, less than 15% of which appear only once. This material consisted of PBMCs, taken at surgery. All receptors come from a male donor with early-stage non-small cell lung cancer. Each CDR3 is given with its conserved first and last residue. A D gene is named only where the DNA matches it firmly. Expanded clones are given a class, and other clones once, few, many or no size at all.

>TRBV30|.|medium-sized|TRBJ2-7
TGTGCCTGGAGGGAGGCGCGGGAGCAGTACTTC
CAWREAREQYF
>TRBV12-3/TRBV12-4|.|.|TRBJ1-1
TGTGCCAGCAGTATAACGGGACTCACGAACACTGAAGCTTTCTTT
CASSITGLTNTEAFF
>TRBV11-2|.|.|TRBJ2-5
TGTGCCAGCAGCTTAGATCTTAGCGGCCCAGAGACCCAGTACTTC
CASSLDLSGPETQYF
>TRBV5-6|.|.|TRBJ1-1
TGTGCCAGCAGCTTGCGGGGATATGAAGCTTTCTTT
CASSLRGYEAFF
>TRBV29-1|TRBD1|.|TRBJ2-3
TGCAGCGCTGGGAAACAGGGGTACGGGCGCACAGATACGCAGTATTTT
CSAGKQGYGRTDTQYF
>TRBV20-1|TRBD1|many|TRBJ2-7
TGCAGTGCTAGGGCAGGGGGAACCTACGAGCAGTACTTC
CSARAGGTYEQYF
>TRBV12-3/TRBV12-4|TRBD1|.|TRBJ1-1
TGTGCCAGCGGAAGACAGGGGGTTGAAGCTTTCTTT
CASGRQGVEAFF
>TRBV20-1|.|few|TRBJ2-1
TGCAGTGCTAGACTACGCACTGAGCAGTTCTTC
CSARLRTEQFF
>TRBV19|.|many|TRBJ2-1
TGTGCCAGTAGTATAACTGATAGCTCCTACAATGAGCAGTTCTTC
CASSITDSSYNEQFF
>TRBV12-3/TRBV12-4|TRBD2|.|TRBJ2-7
TGTGCCAGCAGCCCCGGGACTAGCGGGAGTAGGTACGAGCAGTACTTC
CASSPGTSGSRYEQYF
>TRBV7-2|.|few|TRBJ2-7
TGTGTCAGCAGCCGCGACAAGACCTACGAGCAGTACTTC
CVSSRDKTYEQYF
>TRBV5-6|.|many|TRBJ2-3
TGTGCCAGCAGCGCCAGCCCGACAGATACGCAGTATTTT
CASSASPTDTQYF
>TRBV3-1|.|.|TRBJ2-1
TGTGCCAGCAGCCAAGATTCGAACCCTGAAACCGTGGAGAATGAGCAGTTCTTC
CASSQDSNPETVENEQFF
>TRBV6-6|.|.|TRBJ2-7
TGTGCCAGCAGGGAACTAGACAGATCATCCTACGAGCAGTACTTC
CASRELDRSSYEQYF
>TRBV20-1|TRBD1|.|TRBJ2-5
TGCAGTGCTATTGGCCCGGGACAGAATCAAGAGACCCAGTACTTC
CSAIGPGQNQETQYF
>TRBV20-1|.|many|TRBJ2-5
TGCAGTGCTCCCAAGGCGGGACAGCAAGAGACCCAGTACTTC
CSAPKAGQQETQYF
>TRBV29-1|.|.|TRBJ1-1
TGCAGCGTTGGGGGCAGGATCGGCACTGAAGCTTTCTTT
CSVGGRIGTEAFF
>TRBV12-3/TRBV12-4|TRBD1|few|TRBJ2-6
TGTGCCAGCAGTTTCGGACAGGGGGCGCTTGGGGCCAACGTCCTGACTTTC
CASSFGQGALGANVLTF
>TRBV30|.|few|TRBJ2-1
TGTGCCTGGAGAGGGGCGCTAGGGGAGAGCCTATACAATGAGCAGTTCTTC
CAWRGALGESLYNEQFF
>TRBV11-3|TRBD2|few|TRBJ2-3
TGTGCCAGCAGCGATAGACTAGCGGGAGCTGATACGCAGTATTTT
CASSDRLAGADTQYF
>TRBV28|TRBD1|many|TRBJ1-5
TGTGCCAGCAGCCGGGACAGAACTCAGCCCCAGCATTTT
CASSRDRTQPQHF
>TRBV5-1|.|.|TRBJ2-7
TGCGCCAGCAGCTTGGTCCCCGACTACGAGCAGTACTTC
CASSLVPDYEQYF
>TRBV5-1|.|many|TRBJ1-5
TGCGCCAGCAGCCCGAGGGGGGAGATCGAGCCCCAGCATTTT
CASSPRGEIEPQHF
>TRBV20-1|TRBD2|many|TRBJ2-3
TGCAGTGCTAGTAGACTAGCGGGAGTGTACACAGATACGCAGTATTTT
CSASRLAGVYTDTQYF
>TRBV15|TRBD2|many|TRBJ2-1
TGTGCCACCAGCTCGCATCAGAAAGCGGGGAACAATGAGCAGTTCTTC
CATSSHQKAGNNEQFF
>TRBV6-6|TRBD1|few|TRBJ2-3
TGTGCCAGCAGTTACTCCACAGGGGTCACCACAGATACGCAGTATTTT
CASSYSTGVTTDTQYF
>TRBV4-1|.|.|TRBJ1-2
TGCGCCAGCAGCCAAGAATTCGGGATTAACTATGGCTACACCTTC
CASSQEFGINYGYTF
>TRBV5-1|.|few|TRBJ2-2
TGCGCCAGCAGCTTGGACGCGGGGACCGGGGAGCTGTTTTTT
CASSLDAGTGELFF
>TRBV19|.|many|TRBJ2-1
TGTGCCAGTAGTCTCAACACGGCCCATGAGCAGTTCTTC
CASSLNTAHEQFF
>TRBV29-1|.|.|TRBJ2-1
TGCAGCGTTGGACGCGGCAATGAGCAGTTCTTC
CSVGRGNEQFF
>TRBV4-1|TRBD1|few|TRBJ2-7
TGCGCCAGCAGCCAACCACTGACAGGGCTCAAGTCCGAGCAGTACTTC
CASSQPLTGLKSEQYF
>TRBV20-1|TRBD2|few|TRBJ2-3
TGCAGTGCTAGAGTGGAGACTAGCGGGATCCTCACAGATACGCAGTATTTT
CSARVETSGILTDTQYF
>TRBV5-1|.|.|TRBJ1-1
TGCGCCAGCAGCATCCTCGCCATGTACACTGAAGCTTTCTTT
CASSILAMYTEAFF
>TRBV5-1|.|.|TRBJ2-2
TGCGCCAGCAGTCCCGGAACTCTAAACACCGGGGAGCTGTTTTTT
CASSPGTLNTGELFF
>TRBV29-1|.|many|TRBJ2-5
TGCAGCGTTGCAAGAGTTGCATCGGAGACCCAGTACTTC
CSVARVASETQYF
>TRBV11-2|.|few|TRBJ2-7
TGTGCCAGCCGAGACCTACGGAAAGGTTACGAGCAGTACTTC
CASRDLRKGYEQYF
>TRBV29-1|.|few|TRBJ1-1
TGCAGCTCTTACAGGGCACCGAACACTGAAGCTTTCTTT
CSSYRAPNTEAFF
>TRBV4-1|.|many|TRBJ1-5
TGCGCCAGCAGCCTCAGAGAGACCGATCAGCCCCAGCATTTT
CASSLRETDQPQHF
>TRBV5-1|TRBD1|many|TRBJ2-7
TGCGCCTCACAGGGGGAGTCCTACGAGCAGTACTTC
CASQGESYEQYF
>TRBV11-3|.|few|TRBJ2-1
TGTGCCAGCAGCTTAGTGCTGGCGGGAACCTACAATGAGCAGTTCTTC
CASSLVLAGTYNEQFF
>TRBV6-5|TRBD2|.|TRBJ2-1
TGTGCCAGCAGTCCCTGGTTAACATCAGGCCAGCGGGAGTCGAATGAGCAGTTCTTC
CASSPWLTSGQRESNEQFF
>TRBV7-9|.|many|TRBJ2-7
TGTGCCAGCAGCCCTCCCGGCGGCTTCGAGCAGTACTTC
CASSPPGGFEQYF
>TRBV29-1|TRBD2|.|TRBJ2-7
TGCAGCGTTGCTGGGGTTAGCGGGGTGGAGGAGCAGTACTTC
CSVAGVSGVEEQYF
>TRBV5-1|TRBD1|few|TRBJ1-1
TGCGCCAGCAGCATGGGACAGGGGGTGAACACTGAAGCTTTCTTT
CASSMGQGVNTEAFF
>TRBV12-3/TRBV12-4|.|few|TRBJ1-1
TGTGCAAGCAAATTGAACACTGAAGCTTTCTTT
CASKLNTEAFF
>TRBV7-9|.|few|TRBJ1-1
TGTGCCAGCAGCGTCCAGGCGGGGAACACTGAAGCTTTCTTT
CASSVQAGNTEAFF
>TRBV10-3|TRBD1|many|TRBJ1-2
TGTGCCATCAGTGAACCCGGACAGGCGAACTATGGCTACACCTTC
CAISEPGQANYGYTF
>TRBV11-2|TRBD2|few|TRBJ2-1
TGTGCCAGCAGCTACGCGGGGGGTGAGCAGTTCTTC
CASSYAGGEQFF
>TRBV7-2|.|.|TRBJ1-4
TGTGCCAGCAGCTCGTCCAGATCGAATGAAAAACTGTTTTTT
CASSSSRSNEKLFF
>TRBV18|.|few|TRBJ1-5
TGTGCCAGCTCACCATCAGGGATCGACAATCAGCCCCAGCATTTT
CASSPSGIDNQPQHF
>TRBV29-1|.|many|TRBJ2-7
TGCAGCGTTATCCCCCAAAATAACTACGAGCAGTACTTC
CSVIPQNNYEQYF
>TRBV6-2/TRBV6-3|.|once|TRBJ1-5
TGTGCCAGCAGGGGACACGACAATCAGCCCCAGCATTTT
CASRGHDNQPQHF
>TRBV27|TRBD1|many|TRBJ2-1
TGTGCCAGCAGTTGGACAGGGGGCAATGAGCAGTTCTTC
CASSWTGGNEQFF
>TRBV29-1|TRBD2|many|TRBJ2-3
TGCAGCGCAAGCGGGAGGGCCGGGGGAGATACGCAGTATTTT
CSASGRAGGDTQYF